This entry concerns a single T cell receptor beta chain. Its specificity is unknown. V lost 1 base, J lost 0 bases, and 11 bases stayed unmatched. The CDR3 consists of 18 residues. Germline loops: CDR1 SGHRS, CDR2 YFSETQ. This sample is drawn from a study of CD8 T cells in ankylosing spondylitis. Study observations and caveats: It was reported that disease-linked clones were significantly enriched in matched ankylosing spondylitis synovial fluid. A motif of under ten highly homologous TCR beta variants was seen as apparently characteristic of ankylosing spondylitis blood.

TCRdb reprocessed the 5' RACE reads via MiXCR and lists one record per CDR3 protein. The sample contains a few hundred thousand distinct CDR3 sequences, 20% of which appear only once. The sequencing sample was made of blood, either unsorted or a sorted T cell fraction (not recorded which). This sequence joins TRBV5-1 and TRBJ2-7; 9 bases are shared with TRBD1. This clonotype originated in a male donor with ankylosing spondylitis or in good health (not recorded which). This CDR3 is CASSLSVLGQGLSYEQYF. For the CDR3, the DNA is TGCGCCAGCAGCTTGTCCGTCCTGGGACAGGGCCTCTCCTACGAGCAGTACTTC.